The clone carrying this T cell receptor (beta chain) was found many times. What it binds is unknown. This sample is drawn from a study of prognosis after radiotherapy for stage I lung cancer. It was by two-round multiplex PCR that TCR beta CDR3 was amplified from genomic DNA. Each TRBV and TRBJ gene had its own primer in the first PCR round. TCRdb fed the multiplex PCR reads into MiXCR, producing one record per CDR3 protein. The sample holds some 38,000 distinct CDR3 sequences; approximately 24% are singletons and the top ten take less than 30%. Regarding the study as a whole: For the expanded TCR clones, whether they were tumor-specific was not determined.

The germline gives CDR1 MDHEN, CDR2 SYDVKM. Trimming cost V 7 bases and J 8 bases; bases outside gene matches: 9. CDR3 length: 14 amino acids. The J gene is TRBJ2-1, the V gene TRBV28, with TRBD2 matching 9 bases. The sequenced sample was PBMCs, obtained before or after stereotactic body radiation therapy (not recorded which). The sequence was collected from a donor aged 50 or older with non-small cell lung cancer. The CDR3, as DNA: TGTGCCAGCAAAGGGCTAGCGGGGAACGATGAGCAGTTCTTC. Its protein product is CASKGLAGNDEQFF.